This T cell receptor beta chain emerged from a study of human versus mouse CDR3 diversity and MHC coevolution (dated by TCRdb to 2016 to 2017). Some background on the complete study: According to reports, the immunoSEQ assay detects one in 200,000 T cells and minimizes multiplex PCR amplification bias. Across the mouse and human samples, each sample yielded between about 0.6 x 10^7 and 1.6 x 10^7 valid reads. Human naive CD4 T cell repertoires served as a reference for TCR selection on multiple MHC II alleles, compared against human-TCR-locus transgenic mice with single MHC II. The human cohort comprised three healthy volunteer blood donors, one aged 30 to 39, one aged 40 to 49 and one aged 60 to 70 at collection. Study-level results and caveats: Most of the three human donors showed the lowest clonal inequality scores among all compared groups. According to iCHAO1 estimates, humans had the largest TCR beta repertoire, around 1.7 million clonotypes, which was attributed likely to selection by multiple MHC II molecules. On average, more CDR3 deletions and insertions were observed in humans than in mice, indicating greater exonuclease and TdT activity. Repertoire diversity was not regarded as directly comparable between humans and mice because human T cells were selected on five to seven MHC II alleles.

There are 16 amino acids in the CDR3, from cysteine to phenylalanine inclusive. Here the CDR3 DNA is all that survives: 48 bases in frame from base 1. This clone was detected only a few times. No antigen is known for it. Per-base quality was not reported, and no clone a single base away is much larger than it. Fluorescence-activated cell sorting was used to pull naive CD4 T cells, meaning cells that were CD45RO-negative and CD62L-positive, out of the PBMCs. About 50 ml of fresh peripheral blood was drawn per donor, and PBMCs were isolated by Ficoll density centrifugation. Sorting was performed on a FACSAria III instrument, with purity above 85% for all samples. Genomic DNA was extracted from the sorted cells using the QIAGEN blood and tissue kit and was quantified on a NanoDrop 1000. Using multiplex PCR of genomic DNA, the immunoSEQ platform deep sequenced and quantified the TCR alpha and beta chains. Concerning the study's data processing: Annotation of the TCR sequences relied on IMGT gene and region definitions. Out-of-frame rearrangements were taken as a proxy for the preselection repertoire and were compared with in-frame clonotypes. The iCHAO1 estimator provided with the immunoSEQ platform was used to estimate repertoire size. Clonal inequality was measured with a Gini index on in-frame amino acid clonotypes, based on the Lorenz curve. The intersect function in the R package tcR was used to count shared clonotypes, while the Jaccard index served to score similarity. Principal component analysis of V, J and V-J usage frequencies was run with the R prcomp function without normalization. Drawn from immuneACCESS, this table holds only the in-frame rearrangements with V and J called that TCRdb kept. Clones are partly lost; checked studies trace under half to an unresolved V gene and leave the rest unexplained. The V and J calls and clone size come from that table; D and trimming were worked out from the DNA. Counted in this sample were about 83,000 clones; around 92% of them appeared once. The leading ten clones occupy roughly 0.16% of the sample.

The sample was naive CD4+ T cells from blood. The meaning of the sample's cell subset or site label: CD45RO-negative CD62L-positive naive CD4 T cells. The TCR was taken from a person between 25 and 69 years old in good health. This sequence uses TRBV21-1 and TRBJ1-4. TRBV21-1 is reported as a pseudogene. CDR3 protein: CASNPSKRDTNEKLFF. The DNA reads TGTGCCAGCAATCCCTCGAAGAGGGATACTAATGAAAAACTGTTTTTT.